This TCR beta chain was captured in a study of T cells after yellow fever vaccination. The ends lost 6 bases at V and 7 bases at J; junction bases unmatched: 6. This CDR3 spans 12 amino acids. The germline gives CDR1 SEHNR, CDR2 FQNEAQ (reference sequence). Making TCR cDNA involved 5'RACE template switching, which added UMIs and a universal primer site. TCRdb recomputed calls from the 5' RACE reads with MiXCR, one row per CDR3 protein. This sample has about 120,000 distinct CDR3 sequences, with roughly 15% found just once. Of note for this clonotype: No antigen is known for it.

General study findings and limits: Clonotypes shared by both compartments, CD4 and CD8, made up a small share.

The origin of this receptor is a man aged 18 to 30 who received the YFV17D yellow fever vaccine. The specimen was CD8+ T cells sorted from PBMCs, collected 5 days after the yellow fever booster vaccination. The gene calls are TRBV7-9 and TRBJ2-7; 7 bases fit TRBD2. CDR3 DNA sequence: TGTGCCAGCAGTGGTGCAGCGGGAGAGCAGTACTTC. It specifies CASSGAAGEQYF.